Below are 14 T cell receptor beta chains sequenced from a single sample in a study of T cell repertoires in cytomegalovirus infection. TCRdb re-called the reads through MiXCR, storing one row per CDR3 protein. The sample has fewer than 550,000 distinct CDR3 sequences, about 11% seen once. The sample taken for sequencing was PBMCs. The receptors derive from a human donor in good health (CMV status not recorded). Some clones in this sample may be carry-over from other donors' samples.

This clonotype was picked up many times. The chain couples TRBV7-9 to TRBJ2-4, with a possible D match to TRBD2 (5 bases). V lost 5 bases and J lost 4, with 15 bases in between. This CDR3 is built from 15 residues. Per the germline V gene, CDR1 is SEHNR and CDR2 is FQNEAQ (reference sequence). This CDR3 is CASSEEVYRKNIQYF. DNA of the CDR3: TGTGCCAGCAGCGAGGAGGTATACAGAAAAAACATTCAGTACTTC.

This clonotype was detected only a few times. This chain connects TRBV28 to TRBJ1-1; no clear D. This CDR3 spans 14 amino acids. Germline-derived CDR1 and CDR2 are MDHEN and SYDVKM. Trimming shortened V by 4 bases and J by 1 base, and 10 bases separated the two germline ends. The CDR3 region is CASSSVLRNTEAFF. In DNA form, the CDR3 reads TGTGCCAGCAGTTCCGTTTTAAGGAACACTGAAGCTTTCTTT.

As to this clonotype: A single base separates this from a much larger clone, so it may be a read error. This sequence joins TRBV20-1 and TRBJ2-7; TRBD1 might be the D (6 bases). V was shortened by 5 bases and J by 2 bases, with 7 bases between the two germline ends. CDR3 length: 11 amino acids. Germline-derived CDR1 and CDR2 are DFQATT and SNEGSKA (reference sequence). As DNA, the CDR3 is TGCAGTGCTCGGGACACCTACGAGCAGTACTTC. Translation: CSARDTYEQYF.

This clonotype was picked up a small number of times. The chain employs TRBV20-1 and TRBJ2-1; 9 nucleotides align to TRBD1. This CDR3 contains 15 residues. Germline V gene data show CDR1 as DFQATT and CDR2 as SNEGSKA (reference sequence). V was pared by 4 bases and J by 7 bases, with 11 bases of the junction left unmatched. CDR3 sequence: CSAIYPRDRVNEQFF. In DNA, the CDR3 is TGCAGTGCTATTTATCCCCGGGACAGGGTGAATGAGCAGTTCTTC.

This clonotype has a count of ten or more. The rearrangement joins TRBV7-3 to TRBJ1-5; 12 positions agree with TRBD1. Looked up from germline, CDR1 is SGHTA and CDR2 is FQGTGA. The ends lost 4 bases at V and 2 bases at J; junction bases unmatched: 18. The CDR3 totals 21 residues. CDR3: CASSSQRPRRDRGRGNQPQHF. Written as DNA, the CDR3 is TGTGCCAGCAGCTCACAAAGGCCTAGGCGGGACAGGGGGCGCGGCAATCAGCCCCAGCATTTT.

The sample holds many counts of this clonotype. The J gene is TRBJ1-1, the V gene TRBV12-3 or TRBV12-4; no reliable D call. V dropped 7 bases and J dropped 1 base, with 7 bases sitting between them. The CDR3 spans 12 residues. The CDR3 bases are TGTGCCAGCAATCGTCGGAACACTGAAGCTTTCTTT. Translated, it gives CASNRRNTEAFF.

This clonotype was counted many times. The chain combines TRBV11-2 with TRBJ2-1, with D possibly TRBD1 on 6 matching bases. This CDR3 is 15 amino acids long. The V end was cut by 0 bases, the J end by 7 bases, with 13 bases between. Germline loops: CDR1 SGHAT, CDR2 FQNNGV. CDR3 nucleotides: TGTGCCAGCAGCTTAGAAGGCCTCAGGGGAAATGAGCAGTTCTTC. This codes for CASSLEGLRGNEQFF.

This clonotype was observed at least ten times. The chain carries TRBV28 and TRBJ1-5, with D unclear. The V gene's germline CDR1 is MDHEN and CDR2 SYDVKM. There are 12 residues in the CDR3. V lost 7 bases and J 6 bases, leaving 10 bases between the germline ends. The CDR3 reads CASKEASQPQHF. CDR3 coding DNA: TGTGCCAGCAAAGAGGCGTCTCAGCCCCAGCATTTT.

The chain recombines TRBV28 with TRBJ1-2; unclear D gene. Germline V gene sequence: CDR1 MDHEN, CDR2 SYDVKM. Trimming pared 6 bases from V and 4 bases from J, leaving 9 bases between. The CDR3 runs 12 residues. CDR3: CASSSETYGYTF. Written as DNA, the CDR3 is TGTGCCAGCAGCTCCGAAACCTATGGCTACACCTTC.

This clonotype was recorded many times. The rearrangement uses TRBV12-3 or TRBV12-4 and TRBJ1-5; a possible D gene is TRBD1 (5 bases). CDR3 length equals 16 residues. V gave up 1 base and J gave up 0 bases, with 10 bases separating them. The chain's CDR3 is CASSLERGHSNQPQHF. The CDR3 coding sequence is TGTGCCAGCAGTTTAGAGCGGGGCCATAGCAATCAGCCCCAGCATTTT.

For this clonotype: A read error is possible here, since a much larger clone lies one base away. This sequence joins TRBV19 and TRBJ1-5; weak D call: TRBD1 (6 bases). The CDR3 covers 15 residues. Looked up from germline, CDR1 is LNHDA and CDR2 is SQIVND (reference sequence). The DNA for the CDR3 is TGTGCCAGTAGTATCCTTCGGGGGGGCAATCAGCACCAGCATTTT. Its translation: CASSILRGGNQHQHF.

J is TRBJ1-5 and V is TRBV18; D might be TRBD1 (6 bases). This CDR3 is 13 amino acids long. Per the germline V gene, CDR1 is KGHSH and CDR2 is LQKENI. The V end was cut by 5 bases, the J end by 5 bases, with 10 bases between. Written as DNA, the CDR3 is TGTGCCAGCTCAAGTAACAGGGATCAGCCCCAGCATTTT. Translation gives CASSSNRDQPQHF.

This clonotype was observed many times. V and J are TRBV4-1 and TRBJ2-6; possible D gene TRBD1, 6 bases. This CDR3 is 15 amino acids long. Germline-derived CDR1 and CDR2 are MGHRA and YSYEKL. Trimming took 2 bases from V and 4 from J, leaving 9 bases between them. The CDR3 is CASSQTGSGANVLTF. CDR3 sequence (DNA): TGCGCCAGCAGCCAAACAGGGTCCGGGGCCAACGTCCTGACTTTC.

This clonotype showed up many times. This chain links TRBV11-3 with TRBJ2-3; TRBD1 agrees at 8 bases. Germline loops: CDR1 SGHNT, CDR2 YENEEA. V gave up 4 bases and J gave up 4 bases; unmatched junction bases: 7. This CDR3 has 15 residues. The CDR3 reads CASSSGQGWSDTQYF. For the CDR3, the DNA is TGTGCCAGCAGCTCAGGACAGGGATGGTCAGATACGCAGTATTTT.